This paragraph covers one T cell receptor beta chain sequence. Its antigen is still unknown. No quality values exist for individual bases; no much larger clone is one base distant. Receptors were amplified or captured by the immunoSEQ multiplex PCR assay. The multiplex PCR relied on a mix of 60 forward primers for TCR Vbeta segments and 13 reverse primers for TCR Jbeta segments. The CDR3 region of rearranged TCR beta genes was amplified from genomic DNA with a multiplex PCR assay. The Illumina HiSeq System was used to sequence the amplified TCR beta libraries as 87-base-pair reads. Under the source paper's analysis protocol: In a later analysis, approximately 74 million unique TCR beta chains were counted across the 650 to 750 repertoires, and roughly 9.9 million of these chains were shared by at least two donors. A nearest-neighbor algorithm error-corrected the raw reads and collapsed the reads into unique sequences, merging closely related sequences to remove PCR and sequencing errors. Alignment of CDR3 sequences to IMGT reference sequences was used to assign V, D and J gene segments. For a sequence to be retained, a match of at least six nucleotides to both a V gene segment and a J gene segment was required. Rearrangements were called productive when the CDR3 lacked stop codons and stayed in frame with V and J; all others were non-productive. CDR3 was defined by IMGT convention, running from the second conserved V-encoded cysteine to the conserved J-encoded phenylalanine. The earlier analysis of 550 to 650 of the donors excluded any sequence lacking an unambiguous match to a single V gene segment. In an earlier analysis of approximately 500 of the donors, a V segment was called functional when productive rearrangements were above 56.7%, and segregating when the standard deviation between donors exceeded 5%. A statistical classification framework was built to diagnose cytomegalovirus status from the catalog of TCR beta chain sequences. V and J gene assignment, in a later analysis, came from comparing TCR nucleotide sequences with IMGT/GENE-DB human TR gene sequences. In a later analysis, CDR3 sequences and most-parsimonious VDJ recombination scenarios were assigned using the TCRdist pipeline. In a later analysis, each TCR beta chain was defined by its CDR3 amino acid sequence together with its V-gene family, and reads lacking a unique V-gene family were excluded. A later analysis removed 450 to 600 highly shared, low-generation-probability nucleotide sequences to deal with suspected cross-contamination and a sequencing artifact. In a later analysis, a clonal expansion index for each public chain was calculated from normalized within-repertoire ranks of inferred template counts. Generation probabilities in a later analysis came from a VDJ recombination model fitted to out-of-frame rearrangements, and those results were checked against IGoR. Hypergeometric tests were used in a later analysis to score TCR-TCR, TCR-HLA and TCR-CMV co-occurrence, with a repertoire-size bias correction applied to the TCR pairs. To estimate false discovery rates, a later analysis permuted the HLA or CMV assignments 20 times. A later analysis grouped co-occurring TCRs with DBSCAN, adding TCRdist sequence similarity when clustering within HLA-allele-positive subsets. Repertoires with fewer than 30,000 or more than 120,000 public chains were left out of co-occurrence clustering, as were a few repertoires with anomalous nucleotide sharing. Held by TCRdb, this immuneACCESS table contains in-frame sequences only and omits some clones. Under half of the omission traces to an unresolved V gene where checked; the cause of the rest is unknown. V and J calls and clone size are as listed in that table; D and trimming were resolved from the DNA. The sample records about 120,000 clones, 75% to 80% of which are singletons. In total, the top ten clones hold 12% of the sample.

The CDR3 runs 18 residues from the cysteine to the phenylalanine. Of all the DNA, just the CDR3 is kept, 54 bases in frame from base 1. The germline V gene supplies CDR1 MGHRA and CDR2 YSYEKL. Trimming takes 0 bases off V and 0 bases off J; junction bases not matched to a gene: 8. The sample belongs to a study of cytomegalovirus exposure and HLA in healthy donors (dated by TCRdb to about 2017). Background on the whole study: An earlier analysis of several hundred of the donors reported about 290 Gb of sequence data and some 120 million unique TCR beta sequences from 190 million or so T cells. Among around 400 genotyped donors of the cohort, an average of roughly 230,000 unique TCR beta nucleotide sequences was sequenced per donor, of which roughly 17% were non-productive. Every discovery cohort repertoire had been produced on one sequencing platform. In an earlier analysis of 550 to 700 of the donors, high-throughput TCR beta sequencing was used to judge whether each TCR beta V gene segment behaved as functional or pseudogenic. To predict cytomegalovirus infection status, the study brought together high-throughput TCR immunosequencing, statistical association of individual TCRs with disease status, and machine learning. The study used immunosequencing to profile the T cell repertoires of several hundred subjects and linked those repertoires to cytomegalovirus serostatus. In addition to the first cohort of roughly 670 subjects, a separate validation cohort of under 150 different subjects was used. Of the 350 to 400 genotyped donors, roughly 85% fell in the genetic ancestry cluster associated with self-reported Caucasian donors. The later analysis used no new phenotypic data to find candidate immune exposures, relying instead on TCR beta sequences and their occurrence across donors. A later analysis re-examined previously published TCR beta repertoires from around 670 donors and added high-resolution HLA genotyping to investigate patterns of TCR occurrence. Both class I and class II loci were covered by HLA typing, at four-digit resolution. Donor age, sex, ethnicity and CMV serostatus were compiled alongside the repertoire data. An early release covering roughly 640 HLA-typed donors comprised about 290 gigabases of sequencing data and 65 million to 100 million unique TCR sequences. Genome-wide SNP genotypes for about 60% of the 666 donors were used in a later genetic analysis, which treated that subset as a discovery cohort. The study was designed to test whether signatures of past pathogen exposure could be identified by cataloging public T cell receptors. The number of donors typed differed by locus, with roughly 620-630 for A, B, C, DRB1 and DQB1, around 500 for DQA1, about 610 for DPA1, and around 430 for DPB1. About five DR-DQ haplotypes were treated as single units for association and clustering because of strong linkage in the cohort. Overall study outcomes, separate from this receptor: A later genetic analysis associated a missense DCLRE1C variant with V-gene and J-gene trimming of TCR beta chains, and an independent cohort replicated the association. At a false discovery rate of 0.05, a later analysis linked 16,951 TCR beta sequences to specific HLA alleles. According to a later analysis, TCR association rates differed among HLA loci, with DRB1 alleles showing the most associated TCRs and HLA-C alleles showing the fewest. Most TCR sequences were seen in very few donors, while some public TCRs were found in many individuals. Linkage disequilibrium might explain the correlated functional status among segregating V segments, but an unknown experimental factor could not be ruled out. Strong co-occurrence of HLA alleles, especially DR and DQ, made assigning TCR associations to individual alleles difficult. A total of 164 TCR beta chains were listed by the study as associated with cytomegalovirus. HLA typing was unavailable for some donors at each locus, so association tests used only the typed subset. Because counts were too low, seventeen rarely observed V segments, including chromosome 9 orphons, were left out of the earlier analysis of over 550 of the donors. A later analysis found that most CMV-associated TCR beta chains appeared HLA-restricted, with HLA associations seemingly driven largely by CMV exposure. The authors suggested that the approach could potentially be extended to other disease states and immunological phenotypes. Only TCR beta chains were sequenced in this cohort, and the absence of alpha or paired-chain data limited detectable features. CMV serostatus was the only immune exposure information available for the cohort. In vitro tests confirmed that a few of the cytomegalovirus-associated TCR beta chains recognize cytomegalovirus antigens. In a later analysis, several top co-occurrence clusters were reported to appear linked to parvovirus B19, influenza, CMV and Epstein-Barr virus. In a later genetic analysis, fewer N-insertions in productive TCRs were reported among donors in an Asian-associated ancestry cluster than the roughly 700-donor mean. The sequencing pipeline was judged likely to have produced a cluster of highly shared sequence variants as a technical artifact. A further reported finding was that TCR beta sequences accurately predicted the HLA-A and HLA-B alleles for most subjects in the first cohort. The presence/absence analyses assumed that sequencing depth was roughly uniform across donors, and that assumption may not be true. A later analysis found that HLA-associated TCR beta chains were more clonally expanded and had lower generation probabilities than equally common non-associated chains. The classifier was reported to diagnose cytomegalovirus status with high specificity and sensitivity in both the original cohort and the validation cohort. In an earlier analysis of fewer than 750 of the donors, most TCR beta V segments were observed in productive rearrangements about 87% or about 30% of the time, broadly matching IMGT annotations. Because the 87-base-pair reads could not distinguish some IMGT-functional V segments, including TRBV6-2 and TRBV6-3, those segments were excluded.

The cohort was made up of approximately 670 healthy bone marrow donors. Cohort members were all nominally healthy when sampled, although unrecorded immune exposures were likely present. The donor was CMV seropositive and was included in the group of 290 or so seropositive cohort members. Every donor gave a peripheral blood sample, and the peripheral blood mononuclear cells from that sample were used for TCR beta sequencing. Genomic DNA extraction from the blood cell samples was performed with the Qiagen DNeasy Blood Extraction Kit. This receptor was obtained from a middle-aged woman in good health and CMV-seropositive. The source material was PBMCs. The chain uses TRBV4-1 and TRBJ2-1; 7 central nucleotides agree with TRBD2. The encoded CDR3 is CASSQDGERGSSYNEQFF. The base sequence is TGCGCCAGCAGCCAAGATGGAGAGCGGGGAAGCTCCTACAATGAGCAGTTCTTC.